Below are 13 T cell receptor beta chains sequenced from a single sample in a study of cytomegalovirus exposure and HLA in healthy donors. The PCR contained 60 Vbeta and 13 Jbeta primers. Assay: immunoSEQ multiplex PCR; the TCRdb copy retains only in-frame clones and omits some. The table has approximately 100,000 clones, around three quarters seen once. The sample comprised PBMCs. The receptors originated from a man aged 40-49 years in good health and CMV-seronegative.

The chain is built from TRBV6-5 and TRBJ1-1; the D is unclear. This CDR3 has 14 amino acids. Per germline, CDR1 MNHEY and CDR2 SVGAGI. Trimming took off 5 bases at V and 5 bases at J, with 15 bases between the two ends. The DNA of the CDR3 is TGTGCCAGCAGTGGCCCGGGGAGGGAAACTGAAGCTTTCTTT. The encoded protein is CASSGPGRETEAFF.

This CDR3 is CASSLGGDGNTIYF. CDR3 DNA sequence: TGTGCCAGCAGCCTAGGGGGGGACGGAAACACCATATATTTT. The chain combines TRBV7-3 with TRBJ1-3; perhaps TRBD1 as D (6 bases). The ends were cut back, 5 bases at V and 4 bases at J, with 12 bases in the middle. There are 14 residues in the CDR3. Germline CDR1 and CDR2: SGHTA and FQGTGA.

The chain is built from TRBV7-9 and TRBJ1-3; D might be TRBD1 (5 bases). CDR1 and CDR2 (germline): SEHNR, FQNEAQ (reference sequence). V shed 5 bases and J shed 2 bases, with 16 bases lying between them. The length of the CDR3 is 16 residues. CDR3 nucleotides: TGTGCCAGCAGCCCCACCTCAGGGCTAACTGGAAACACCATATATTTT. The encoded protein is CASSPTSGLTGNTIYF.

This chain joins TRBV5-5 and TRBJ2-5; D may be TRBD2 (5 bases). CDR3 length: 15 amino acids. Germline CDR1 and CDR2: SGHKS and YYEKEE (reference sequence). The V and J ends lost 2 bases and 2 bases respectively, with 13 bases between them. In DNA form, the CDR3 reads TGTGCCAGCAGCTTTTCGGGGTCCCCACAAGAGACCCAGTACTTC. Translating it yields CASSFSGSPQETQYF.

The rearrangement uses TRBV11-2 and TRBJ2-6; no clear D. With 3 bases removed from V and 0 bases from J, the gap between germline ends came to 15 bases. Germline assignment: CDR1 SGHAT and CDR2 FQNNGV. The CDR3 runs to 18 residues. CDR3 DNA: TGTGCCAGCAGCTTCACAATCCAGCCGGGCTCTGGGGCCAACGTCCTGACTTTC. Translated: CASSFTIQPGSGANVLTF.

The chain is built from TRBV30 and TRBJ2-1; TRBD1 agrees at 8 bases. Germline trimming cut 2 bases from V and 5 bases from J; bases unmatched to any gene: 2. This CDR3 has 13 amino acids. Germline-derived CDR1 and CDR2 are GTSNPN and SVGIG (reference sequence). The CDR3 coding sequence is TGTGCCTGGAGTACAGGGGGGCACAATGAGCAGTTCTTC. It yields the protein CAWSTGGHNEQFF.

This clone was detected only a few times. The chain has TRBV6-5 and TRBJ2-5; D not resolved. Trimming took off 4 bases at V and 7 bases at J, with 13 bases between the two ends. CDR3 length equals 13 residues. CDR1 MNHEY and CDR2 SVGAGI come from the germline V gene. The CDR3 DNA follows: TGTGCCAGCAGTTCCGAGGATTATGGGACCCAGTACTTC. Translated, it gives CASSSEDYGTQYF.

The chain employs TRBV5-6 and TRBJ1-1; 7 bases are a match to TRBD1. CDR3 length: 13 residues. The V segment lost 4 bases and the J segment 4 bases; nucleotides outside the gene matches: 4. CDR1 is SGHDT and CDR2 is YYEEEE in the germline V gene. The CDR3 reads CASSPDRFTEAFF. For the CDR3, the DNA is TGTGCCAGCAGCCCGGACAGGTTCACTGAAGCTTTCTTT. The entire variable domain, with the rest obtained from reference TRBV5-6 and TRBJ1-1, is as follows: DAGVTQSPTHLIKTRGQQVTLRCSPKSGHDTVSWYQQALGQGPQFIFQYYEEEERQRGNFPDRFSGHQFPNYSSELNVNALLLGDSALYLCASSPDRFTEAFFGQGTRLTVV.

The chain links TRBV28 to TRBJ1-6, with D unclear. V was pared by 3 bases and J by 3 bases, with 12 bases between. Germline CDR1 and CDR2: MDHEN and SYDVKM. The CDR3 has 16 residues. CDR3 sequence reads: CASSFSTRSYNSPLHF. The CDR3 bases are TGTGCCAGCAGTTTCAGTACTAGGAGCTATAATTCACCCCTCCACTTT.

For this clone: Other DNA sequences in this specimen translate into the identical CDR3. The chain joins TRBV2 to TRBJ1-1; 11 nucleotides align to TRBD1. With 6 bases clipped from V and 4 bases from J, the junction kept 4 bases outside the gene matches. CDR3 length: 14 residues. The V gene's germline CDR1 is SNHLY and CDR2 FYNNEI. The CDR3 loop reads CASSGQGAGTEAFF. The CDR3 nucleotides read TGTGCCAGCAGCGGACAGGGGGCGGGCACTGAAGCTTTCTTT.

The table lists this clone with many counts. The chain employs TRBV10-3 and TRBJ2-2; TRBD1 is a possible D gene (6 bases). Germline CDR1 reads ENHRY; CDR2 reads SYGVKD. Trimming pared 0 bases from V and 0 bases from J, leaving 8 bases between. The CDR3 contains 16 residues. CDR3 nucleotides: TGTGCCATCAGTGAGTCTTGGACAGCGAACACCGGGGAGCTGTTTTTT. Its translation: CAISESWTANTGELFF.

This sequence joins TRBV7-2 and TRBJ2-5; no clear D. Germline V gene data show CDR1 as SGHTA and CDR2 as FQGNSA. With 0 bases removed from V and 0 bases from J, the gap between germline ends came to 8 bases. CDR3 length: 15 amino acids. The CDR3 loop is CASSLAVGYQETQYF. The CDR3 DNA reads TGTGCCAGCAGCTTAGCGGTCGGGTACCAAGAGACCCAGTACTTC.

In nucleotides, the CDR3 is TGTGCCAGCGGAGGGCGGAGGAACACTGAAGCTTTCTTT. Amino acid sequence: CASGGRRNTEAFF. This chain joins TRBV28 and TRBJ1-1; D not certain. Between the trimmed V and J ends, which lost 8 bases and 1 base, there was a span of 11 bases. Per germline, CDR1 MDHEN and CDR2 SYDVKM. CDR3 size: 13 residues.